The 21 T cell receptor beta chains in this list originate from one sample, sequenced in a study of blood T cells in healthy people across ages. PCR was performed a second time for about 7 to 12 cycles using a sample-barcoded 5' primer and a J-beta primer mix. TCRdb re-called the 5' RACE reads through MiXCR, storing one row per CDR3 protein. The data show some 1,000,000 distinct CDR3 sequences, 20% to 25% seen once. These same data were also listed under a study on T cells of mothers and their children.

The material sequenced was blood. These receptor sequences come from a girl aged 2 to 10 in good health.

As regards this clonotype: A read error may produce the germline difference seen at one junction end. V gene TRBV20-1 combines with J gene TRBJ1-6; tentatively, D is TRBD1 (6 bases). The CDR3 totals 16 residues. Germline V gene data show CDR1 as DFQATT and CDR2 as SNEGSKA (reference sequence). CDR3 amino acids: CSARGPGAGYNSPLHF. The CDR3, as DNA: TGCAGCGCTAGAGGTCCGGGGGCTGGATATAATTCACCCCTCCACTTT.

A few counts support this clonotype. V is TRBV5-1 and J is TRBJ2-5, with TRBD2 identical over 11 bases. The DNA end favors TRBJ2-1, so the J call may be wrong. CDR1 and CDR2 from the germline V gene are SGHRS and YFSETQ. The CDR3 loop spans 15 amino acids. The CDR3 reads CASSLALAGDGEQFF. The CDR3 coding sequence is TGCGCCAGCAGCTTGGCACTAGCGGGAGACGGGGAGCAGTTCTTC.

The gene calls are TRBV2 and TRBJ1-4; D call uncertain. The V and J ends lost 8 bases and 9 bases respectively, with 10 bases between them. The CDR3 runs to 11 residues. CDR1 is SNHLY and CDR2 is FYNNEI in the germline V gene. The CDR3 coding sequence is TGTGCCAGCGAGAAAGATAAAAAACTGTTTTTT. This gives the protein CASEKDKKLFF. Based on the CDR3 plus reference TRBV2 and TRBJ1-4, the full variable domain is EPEVTQTPSHQVTQMGQEVILRCVPISNHLYFYWYRQILGQKVEFLVSFYNNEISEKSEIFDDQFSVERPDGSNFTLKIRSTKLEDSAMYFCASEKDKKLFFGSGTQLSVL.

About this clonotype: At one end the junction does not follow the germline gene, possibly because of a read error. The chain is built from TRBV12-3 or TRBV12-4 and TRBJ2-3; TRBD1 matches at 7 bases. The CDR3 runs 16 residues. The DNA of the CDR3 is TGTGCCAGCACCTTAAGGTGGACAGGCAACACAGATACGCAATATTTT. Amino acid sequence: CASTLRWTGNTDTQYF.

This clonotype was seen a handful of times. The gene calls are TRBV28 and TRBJ2-5, with D perhaps TRBD1 (6 bases). TRBJ2-7 matches the DNA end more closely, so the J call is doubtful. Germline V gives CDR1 MDHEN, CDR2 SYDVKM. This CDR3 has 14 amino acids. CDR3 loop: CAIGFLTGSYEQYF. CDR3 coding DNA: TGTGCCATCGGATTTTTGACAGGCTCCTACGAGCAGTACTTC.

The chain recombines TRBV29-1 with TRBJ2-2; perhaps TRBD2 as D (6 bases). The germline V gene encodes CDR1 SQVTM and CDR2 ANQGSEA. The ends were cut back, 3 bases at V and 1 base at J, with 9 bases in the middle. The CDR3 is made up of 14 amino acids. Written as DNA, the CDR3 is TGCAGCGTTGACGGGGGACTGAACACCGGGGAGCTGTTTTTT. Translating gives CSVDGGLNTGELFF.

V gene TRBV5-1 combines with J gene TRBJ2-1; no reliable D call. This CDR3 spans 16 amino acids. The germline CDR1 and CDR2 sequences are SGHRS and YFSETQ. Trimming pared 0 bases from V and 0 bases from J, leaving 10 bases between. CDR3 DNA sequence: TGCGCCAGCAGCTTGGCAGCCAGCCGCTCCTACAATGAGCAGTTCTTC. It is translated as CASSLAASRSYNEQFF. The complete variable domain, with remaining parts taken from reference TRBV5-1 and TRBJ2-1, reads KAGVTQTPRYLIKTRGQQVTLSCSPISGHRSVSWYQQTPGQGLQFLFEYFSETQRNKGNFPGRFSGRQFSNSRSEMNVSTLELGDSALYLCASSLAASRSYNEQFFGPGTRLTVL.

The gene calls are TRBV4-1 and TRBJ2-3; no clear D gene. Trimming shortened V by 0 bases and J by 1 base, and 5 bases separated the two germline ends. This CDR3 spans 14 amino acids. CDR1 is MGHRA, CDR2 YSYEKL, per germline. CDR3 DNA: TGCGCCAGCAGCCAAGATTGGCGCACAGATACGCAGTATTTT. Translating it yields CASSQDWRTDTQYF.

The table lists this clonotype with a few counts. V gene TRBV6-1 combines with J gene TRBJ2-7; possible D gene TRBD2, 5 bases. The germline gives CDR1 MNHNS, CDR2 SASEGT. The ends were cut back, 7 bases at V and 5 bases at J, with 12 bases in the middle. The CDR3 is 12 residues long. CDR3 DNA: TGTGCCAGCATCCCAGGAGGCCACGAGCAGTACTTC. This translates into CASIPGGHEQYF.

This clonotype was found a few times. The chain couples TRBV28 to TRBJ2-5; 8 bases agree with TRBD2. The junction had 13 bases not matched to a gene; V was cut back by 6 bases and J by 4 bases. From germline, CDR1 is MDHEN and CDR2 SYDVKM. The CDR3 totals 16 residues. The CDR3 nucleotides read TGTGCCAGCAGCCAAGGGTCGGGGGGGCGAGGAGAGACCCAGTACTTC. Amino acids: CASSQGSGGRGETQYF.

In its sample, this clonotype was seen a few times. The rearrangement joins TRBV12-3 or TRBV12-4 to TRBJ2-7; weak D call: TRBD1 (6 bases). Trimming cost V 3 bases and J 4 bases, with 13 bases left between them. The CDR3 has 14 residues. The DNA of the CDR3 is TGTGCCAGCAGTTTGTGGCAGGGGAGTTACGAGCAGTACTTC. Amino acids: CASSLWQGSYEQYF.

The table lists this clonotype with a few counts. The rearrangement uses TRBV7-2 and TRBJ2-5; D might be TRBD2 (5 bases). Per the germline V gene, CDR1 is SGHTA and CDR2 is FQGNSA. V lost 3 bases, J lost 2 bases, and 13 bases lay in between. The CDR3 contains 15 residues. The CDR3 sequence is CASSFRRAIQETQYF. CDR3 DNA sequence: TGTGCCAGCAGCTTCCGGCGGGCGATTCAAGAGACCCAGTACTTC. Looking up the rest from reference TRBV7-2 and TRBJ2-5 gives the full variable domain: GAGVSQSPSNKVTEKGKDVELRCDPISGHTALYWYRQSLGQGLEFLIYFQGNSAPDKSGLPSDRFSAERTGGSVSTLTIQRTQQEDSAVYLCASSFRRAIQETQYFGPGTRLLVL.

This chain connects TRBV29-1 to TRBJ2-7, with 14 nucleotides matching TRBD2. The CDR3 sequence is 14 residues long. The ends lost 2 bases at V and 7 bases at J; junction bases unmatched: 4. CDR1 and CDR2 from the germline V gene are SQVTM and ANQGSEA. CDR3 coding DNA: TGCAGCGTTGAACTAGGACTAGCGGGAGGAGAGCAGTACTTC. It is translated as CSVELGLAGGEQYF.

This clonotype was recorded only once. A much larger clone lies a single base off, so this may be a read error. V usage is TRBV6-2 or TRBV6-3 and J usage is TRBJ2-1; 8 bases line up with TRBD1. Germline V gives CDR1 MNHEY, CDR2 SVGEGT. The CDR3 is 14 residues long. V lost 5 bases and J lost 3; bases outside the gene matches: 3. Here the CDR3 DNA reads TGTGCCAGCAGTCGACAGGGGTACTACAATGAGCAGTTCTTC. As protein: CASSRQGYYNEQFF.

The gene calls are TRBV2 and TRBJ1-2; TRBD1 agrees at 9 bases. The CDR3 loop spans 21 amino acids. CDR1 SNHLY and CDR2 FYNNEI come from the germline V gene. V shed 5 bases, J shed 0 bases, and the junction held 22 bases outside the gene matches. The DNA for the CDR3 is TGTGCCAGCAGTCAGAAAGAAAGAACACGGACAGGGGAAGGTTCTAACTATGGCTACACCTTC. It translates to CASSQKERTRTGEGSNYGYTF.

This clonotype was counted only a few times. The chain uses TRBV29-1 and TRBJ2-5; no firm D call. The J call may be in error: the DNA end matches TRBJ2-7 better. The germline gives CDR1 SQVTM, CDR2 ANQGSEA. The CDR3 length is 12 residues. The chain's CDR3 is CSVEDPPYEQYF. The CDR3 DNA is TGCAGCGTTGAAGATCCCCCATACGAGCAGTACTTC.

This clonotype was seen only a few times. This chain connects TRBV6-6 to TRBJ1-6, with 7 bases that match TRBD1. J gave up 10 bases and V 6 bases, and 9 bases lay outside the gene matches. The germline V gene encodes CDR1 MNHNY and CDR2 SVGAGI (reference sequence). The CDR3 consists of 14 residues. In DNA form, the CDR3 reads TGTGCCAGCAGCGGAGACAGGGCTTGGTCACCCCTCCACTTT. This gives the protein CASSGDRAWSPLHF.

This clonotype occurred many times. The rearrangement joins TRBV28 to TRBJ1-4, with D perhaps TRBD1 (6 bases). V was cut by 5 bases and J by 0 bases, with 7 bases left in between. This CDR3 has 14 amino acids. Germline V gene lookup returns CDR1 MDHEN and CDR2 SYDVKM. The CDR3 DNA follows: TGTGCCAGCAGTGAGGGGGCAACTAATGAAAAACTGTTTTTT. Amino acid sequence: CASSEGATNEKLFF.

In the case of this clonotype: Sequence at one end of the junction differs from germline and may be a read error. The rearrangement links TRBV7-7 to TRBJ2-5; 7 bases are a match to TRBD1. CDR1 and CDR2 from the germline V gene are SSHAT and FNYEAQ (reference sequence). The CDR3 sequence is 15 residues long. CDR3 sequence: CASSLAPGQQETQYF. Here the CDR3 DNA reads TGTGCTAGCAGCTTAGCGCCGGGACAGCAAGAGACCCAGTACTTC.

This clonotype was found a few times. The chain combines TRBV7-9 with TRBJ2-7; the D is unclear. CDR3 length: 11 residues. The germline gives CDR1 SEHNR, CDR2 FQNEAQ (reference sequence). Trimming removed 8 bases at V and 7 bases at J, with 12 bases between. This CDR3 reads CASGSSGEQYF. The CDR3 coding sequence is TGTGCCAGCGGATCCTCAGGAGAGCAGTACTTC.

The chain has TRBV7-9 and TRBJ1-2; 7 bases agree with TRBD1. V dropped 5 bases and J dropped 4; count of bases not matched to a gene: 4. CDR3 length: 13 amino acids. Germline V lookup: CDR1 SEHNR, CDR2 FQNEAQ (reference sequence). CDR3 in DNA: TGTGCCAGCAGCGGGACAGAGAGCTATGGCTACACCTTC. Translated: CASSGTESYGYTF. Combining the CDR3 with reference TRBV7-9 and TRBJ1-2 gives the whole variable domain DTGVSQNPRHKITKRGQNVTFRCDPISEHNRLYWYRQTLGQGPEFLTYFQNEAQLEKSRLLSDRFSAERPKGSFSTLEIQRTEQGDSAMYLCASSGTESYGYTFGSGTRLTVV.